The source of this T cell receptor (beta chain) is a study of cytomegalovirus exposure and HLA in healthy donors. Study observations and caveats: Cytomegalovirus-associated TCR beta chains were listed, numbering 150 to 200.

For this clone: What it binds is not known.

The CDR3 runs 15 residues. With 5 bases removed from V and 3 bases from J, the gap between germline ends came to 16 bases. Per germline, CDR1 SEHNR and CDR2 FQNEAQ (reference sequence). The PCR made use of 60 Vbeta and 13 Jbeta primers. Some clones are missing from TCRdb's copy, which holds only in-frame ones; the method was immunoSEQ multiplex PCR. The data contain about 62,000 clones, 70% to 90% of them seen just once; the ten biggest clones take up less than 1.5%. The sample was PBMCs. The chain has TRBV7-9 and TRBJ1-1, with D possibly being TRBD1 (5 bases). The TCR comes from a man between 18 and 35 years old in good health and CMV-seronegative. CDR3 sequence reads: CASSARAGGYTEAFF. The CDR3 DNA reads TGTGCCAGCAGCGCCAGGGCCGGGGGGTACACTGAAGCTTTCTTT.